This TCR beta chain was identified during a study of cytomegalovirus exposure and HLA in healthy donors (dated by TCRdb to about 2017). A note on the overall study: An earlier analysis of roughly 570 of the donors reported around 280 Gb of sequence data and approximately 120 million unique TCR beta sequences obtained from around 190 million T cells. A separate validation cohort of roughly 130 different subjects was used in addition to the roughly 670-subject first cohort. HLA typing included class I and class II loci at four-digit resolution. To predict cytomegalovirus infection status, the study combined high-throughput TCR immunosequencing, statistical association of individual TCRs with disease status, and machine learning. In the later analysis, no new phenotypic data were used to find candidate immune exposures; instead, reliance was placed on TCR beta sequences and their occurrence across donors. On average, over 200,000 unique TCR beta nucleotide sequences were sequenced per donor among several hundred genotyped donors of the cohort, with roughly 18% of those sequences being non-productive. Using immunosequencing, the study profiled T cell repertoires from about 620 subjects and related those repertoires to cytomegalovirus serostatus. A later analysis re-analyzed previously published TCR beta repertoires from 660 or so donors and added high-resolution HLA genotyping to study TCR occurrence patterns. Of the roughly 400 genotyped donors, 65% to 90% fell in the genetic ancestry cluster associated with self-reported Caucasian donors. Typing coverage varied by locus: about 629-630 donors for A, B, C, DRB1 and DQB1; more than 500 for DQA1; approximately 570 for DPA1; around 450 for DPB1. The study was designed to test whether signatures of past pathogen exposure could be identified by cataloging public T cell receptors. Roughly 300 gigabases of sequencing data and 78 million or so unique TCR sequences were included in an early release covering around 650 HLA-typed donors. All discovery cohort repertoires had been generated using a single sequencing platform. Donor age, sex, ethnicity and CMV serostatus were compiled alongside the repertoire data. A later genetic analysis took genome-wide SNP genotypes for about three fifths of the 666 donors and used that subset as a discovery cohort. To decide whether each TCR beta V gene segment behaved as functional or pseudogenic, an earlier analysis of several hundred of the donors relied on high-throughput TCR beta sequencing. Four to six DR-DQ haplotypes were handled as single units for association and clustering, since linkage in the cohort was strong.

Libraries were made using the immunoSEQ multiplex PCR assay. A mixture of 60 forward primers for TCR Vbeta segments and 13 reverse primers for TCR Jbeta segments was used in the multiplex PCR. Amplification of the CDR3 region of rearranged TCR beta genes was performed with a multiplex PCR assay on genomic DNA. Amplified TCR beta libraries were sequenced as 87-base-pair reads on the Illumina HiSeq System. The paper's data handling went like this. Across the 500 to 750 repertoires, a later analysis counted some 81 million unique TCR beta chains, approximately 12 million of which were shared by at least two donors. To remove PCR and sequencing errors, raw reads were error-corrected and collapsed into unique sequences using a nearest-neighbor algorithm that merged closely related sequences. V, D and J gene segments were assigned by aligning CDR3 sequences to IMGT reference sequences. For a sequence to be retained, a match of at least six nucleotides to both a V gene segment and a J gene segment was required. A rearrangement counted as productive if the CDR3 had no stop codons and remained in frame with V and J, and every other rearrangement counted as non-productive. CDR3 was defined by IMGT convention, running from the second conserved V-encoded cysteine to the conserved J-encoded phenylalanine. In an earlier analysis of around 600 of the donors, sequences lacking an unambiguous match to a single V gene segment were excluded. In an earlier analysis of approximately 550 of the donors, V segments were called functional above 56.7% productive rearrangements and were called segregating when the between-donor standard deviation exceeded 5%. A statistical classification framework was built to diagnose cytomegalovirus status from the catalog of TCR beta chain sequences. V and J gene assignment, in a later analysis, came from comparing TCR nucleotide sequences with IMGT/GENE-DB human TR gene sequences. Using the TCRdist pipeline, a later analysis assigned CDR3 sequences along with most-parsimonious VDJ recombination scenarios. In a later analysis, each TCR beta chain was defined by its CDR3 amino acid sequence together with its V-gene family, and reads without a unique V-gene family were excluded. As a way to deal with suspected cross-contamination and a sequencing artifact, a later analysis dropped 450 to 600 nucleotide sequences that were highly shared and had low generation probability. A later analysis calculated a clonal expansion index for each public chain from normalized within-repertoire ranks of inferred template counts. In a later analysis, generation probabilities were computed with a VDJ recombination model fitted to out-of-frame rearrangements, and the resulting probabilities were checked against IGoR. In a later analysis, TCR-TCR, TCR-HLA and TCR-CMV co-occurrence was scored with hypergeometric tests, and a repertoire-size bias correction was applied to TCR pairs. To estimate false discovery rates, a later analysis permuted the HLA or CMV assignments 20 times. In a later analysis, co-occurring TCRs were grouped with DBSCAN, and TCRdist sequence similarity was added when clustering was performed within HLA-allele-positive subsets. Repertoires with fewer than 30,000 or more than 120,000 public chains, plus five repertoires with anomalous nucleotide sharing, were excluded from co-occurrence clustering. Sourced from immuneACCESS, this table was stored by TCRdb with only in-frame sequences that have V and J called. A share of the clones is absent; for the studies checked, an unresolved V gene accounts for under half, and the remainder has no known explanation. V and J calls and clone size follow that table, whereas D and trimming were derived from the DNA. The sample profile shows 95,000 to 150,000 clones; approximately 69% of them were found once. Approximately 4% of the sample lies in the top ten.

The CDR3 spans 15 residues, from the cysteine through the phenylalanine. The entry retains the CDR3 DNA only, 45 bases that are in frame from base 1. As encoded in the germline V gene, CDR1 is SGDLS while CDR2 is YYNGEE. The cohort was made up of 500 to 800 healthy bone marrow donors. Cohort members were all nominally healthy when sampled, although unrecorded immune exposures were likely present. The donor tested CMV seropositive and was one of the 289 seropositive cohort members. Each donor provided a peripheral blood sample, and peripheral blood mononuclear cells were used for TCR beta sequencing. The Qiagen DNeasy Blood Extraction Kit was used to extract genomic DNA from the blood cell samples. Notes on this clone: Its binding antigen is unknown. Its ends do not fully match the called genes, so a read error is possible.

Overall study results and their limits: In both the original and validation cohorts, the classifier was reported to diagnose cytomegalovirus status with high specificity and sensitivity. The authors suggested that the approach could potentially be generalized to other disease states and immunological phenotypes. A total of 150 or so TCR beta chains were listed by the study as associated with cytomegalovirus. According to a later analysis, TCR association rates differed among HLA loci, with DRB1 alleles showing the most associated TCRs and HLA-C alleles showing the fewest. Correlated functional status among segregating V segments might reflect linkage disequilibrium, but an unknown experimental factor could not be ruled out. This cohort had only TCR beta chains sequenced, and the lack of alpha or paired-chain data limited which features could be detected. According to a later genetic analysis, donors in an Asian-associated ancestry cluster had fewer N-insertions in productive TCRs than the roughly 660-donor mean. Because counts were too low, roughly 16 rarely observed V segments, including chromosome 9 orphons, were left out of the earlier analysis of some 600 of the donors. Across donors, most TCR sequences were observed very rarely, whereas some public TCRs were present in many individuals. A cluster of highly shared sequence variants was judged likely to be a technical artifact of the sequencing pipeline. Because some donors lacked HLA typing at each locus, the association tests relied only on the typed subset. In a later genetic analysis, a missense DCLRE1C variant was associated with V-gene and J-gene trimming of TCR beta chains, and the association was replicated in an independent cohort. A further reported finding was that TCR beta sequences accurately predicted the HLA-A and HLA-B alleles for most subjects in the first cohort. When HLA alleles, especially DR and DQ, strongly co-occurred, TCR associations were difficult to assign to individual alleles. The presence/absence analyses assumed that sequencing depth was roughly uniform across donors, and that assumption may not be true. In a later analysis, 15,000 to 20,000 TCR beta sequences were associated with specific HLA alleles at a false discovery rate of 0.05. According to a later analysis, most CMV-associated TCR beta chains appeared to be HLA-restricted, and the HLA associations seemed to be driven largely by CMV exposure. Some IMGT-functional V segments, including TRBV6-2 and TRBV6-3, could not be distinguished by the 87-base-pair reads and were therefore excluded. In an earlier analysis of over 550 of the donors, most TCR beta V segments were observed in productive rearrangements about 87% or about 30% of the time, broadly matching IMGT annotations. In vitro tests confirmed that three of the cytomegalovirus-associated TCR beta chains recognize cytomegalovirus antigens. CMV serostatus was the only immune exposure information available for the cohort. A later analysis reported that several top co-occurrence clusters appeared linked to parvovirus B19, influenza, CMV and Epstein-Barr virus. In a later analysis, HLA-associated TCR beta chains were found to be more clonally expanded and to have lower generation probabilities than equally common non-associated chains.

What was sequenced was PBMCs. The sequence joins TRBV9 to TRBJ1-5, with a weak D call of TRBD1 (5 bases match). The clonotype was recovered from a man aged 40-50 years in good health and CMV-seropositive. In nucleotides, the sequence is TGTGCCAGCAGCTTTAACCGGGACTCCAATCGGCCCCAGCATTTT. This gives the protein CASSFNRDSNRPQHF.